This section outlines one T cell receptor beta chain sequence together with its context. This clone came up a few times. This clone's antigen is unknown. No much larger clone is present one base from it, and per-base qualities are unavailable. The trial excluded patients who had a history of autoimmune disease or who were on systemic immunosuppression. Peripheral blood for TCR sequencing was drawn from every dose cohort at baseline, at cycle 4 day 1 and at cycle 7 day 1. The samples were drawn from a first-in-human, open-label, multicenter phase I dose-escalation trial of ivuxolimab. Adults with locally advanced or metastatic melanoma, renal cell carcinoma, hepatocellular carcinoma or head and neck squamous cell carcinoma were enrolled in the trial. Before TCR sequencing, CD4+ and CD8+ T cells were separately sorted from peripheral blood. Genomic DNA was isolated from the sorted cells so that the TCRbeta CDR3 region could be sequenced. TCRbeta CDR3 regions were sequenced using the immunoSEQ Assay. The source is immuneACCESS, and TCRdb retained only in-frame sequences with V and J called. Part of the clones is not carried over; for the studies checked, unresolved V genes explain less than half of this, and the remainder is unexplained. The sample table contains fewer than 90,000 clones; only one count was recorded for approximately 86% of them. The ten biggest clones cover roughly 1.3% of the sample.

This record comes from a study of OX40 agonist ivuxolimab in advanced cancers. About the full investigation: Ivuxolimab was an agonistic, fully human IgG2 monoclonal antibody directed against OX40 (CD134), a costimulatory receptor. Intravenous ivuxolimab was administered to patients every 2 weeks at six dose levels: 0.01, 0.1, 0.3, 1.5, 3 and 10 mg/kg. Of the approximately 53 patients in dose escalation, some 19 had hepatocellular carcinoma, some 15 had melanoma, 9 had renal cell carcinoma and 9 had head and neck cancer. In the dose-escalation cohort, more than 75% of patients were male, and the mean age was roughly 60 years, with a range of roughly 20 to 85. Patients were allowed to have had prior anti-PD-1, anti-PD-L1 or anti-CTLA-4 therapy, and approximately 39% of the dose-escalation patients had been treated with checkpoint inhibitors. Three dose-escalation patients achieved partial responses, one with hepatocellular carcinoma and two with cutaneous melanoma. The point of sequencing TCRbeta in the periphery was to test whether ivuxolimab changed TCR sequence diversity and drove clonal T-cell expansion. The paper describes the monotherapy dose-escalation part (N of about 55 patients) of the phase I trial of ivuxolimab. Overall study results and their limits: In the 0.1-3.0 mg/kg groups, partial responders were among the patients with the lowest normalized peripheral clonal expansion, particularly in CD8+ T cells. After ivuxolimab, expanded clones were on average more numerous among CD8+ T cells than among CD4+ T cells. At doses of 0.1 to 3.0 mg/kg, clonal expansion of both CD4+ and CD8+ blood T cells was observed from baseline to week 6. Antigen specificity was not determined for the clonally expanded peripheral T cells. Low levels of normalized T-cell clonal expansion were also seen in some nonresponding patients.

Trimming takes 1 base from V and 7 bases from J, and the germline ends sit 5 bases apart. CDR1 and CDR2 were assigned from the germline V gene (reference sequence) as SEHNR and FQNEAQ. The CDR3, from cysteine to phenylalanine, totals 12 residues. CDR3 DNA is the only sequence kept; it has 36 bases, read in frame from the first base. This material consisted of CD4+ or CD8+ T cells sorted from blood, taken in a trial of the OX40 agonist ivuxolimab. This TCR was recovered from an adult with an advanced solid tumor such as melanoma, head and neck, liver or kidney cancer. The V and J genes are TRBV7-9 and TRBJ1-5; the D gene lacks a confident call. In nucleotides, the sequence is TGTGCCAGCAGCTTAGGGGGACAGCCCCAGCATTTT. This is translated as CASSLGGQPQHF.